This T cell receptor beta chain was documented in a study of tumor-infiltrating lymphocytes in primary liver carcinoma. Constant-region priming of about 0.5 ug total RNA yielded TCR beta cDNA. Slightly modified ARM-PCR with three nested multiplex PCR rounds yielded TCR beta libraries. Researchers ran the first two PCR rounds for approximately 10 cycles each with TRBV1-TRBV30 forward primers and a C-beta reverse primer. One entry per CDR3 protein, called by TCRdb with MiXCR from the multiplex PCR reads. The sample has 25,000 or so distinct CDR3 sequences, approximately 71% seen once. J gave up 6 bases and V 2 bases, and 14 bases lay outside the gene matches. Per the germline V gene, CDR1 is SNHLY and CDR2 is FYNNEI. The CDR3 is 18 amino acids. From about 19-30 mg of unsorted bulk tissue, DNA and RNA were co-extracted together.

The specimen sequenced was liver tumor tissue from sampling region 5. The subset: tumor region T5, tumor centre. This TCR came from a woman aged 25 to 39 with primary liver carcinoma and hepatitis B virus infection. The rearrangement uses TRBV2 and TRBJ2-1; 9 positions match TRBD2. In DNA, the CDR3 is TGTGCCAGCAGTGAAACTGTTGGCGGGAGGGTCTTTACCAATGAGCAGTTCTTC. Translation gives CASSETVGGRVFTNEQFF. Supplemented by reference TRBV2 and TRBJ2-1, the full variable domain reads EPEVTQTPSHQVTQMGQEVILRCVPISNHLYFYWYRQILGQKVEFLVSFYNNEISEKSEIFDDQFSVERPDGSNFTLKIRSTKLEDSAMYFCASSETVGGRVFTNEQFFGPGTRLTVL.